These T cell receptor beta chains were read from a single sample in a study of Ad26.COV2.S vaccination and SARS-CoV-2 variants. Method: immunoSEQ multiplex PCR; TCRdb's copy keeps in-frame clones and lacks some. The sample has more than 300,000 clones, approximately 86% seen once. This specimen was peripheral blood, taken in a trial of Ad26.COV2.S vaccine versus placebo. These receptors were obtained from a person aged 18-65 years who received the Ad26.COV2.S COVID-19 vaccine or a placebo. Both conserved end residues are part of each CDR3. A D gene is named only where the DNA matches it firmly. Size is omitted from some rows. Given values are once, few, many or a class for expanded clones.

D	V	J	size	DNA	CDR3
-	TRBV5-4	TRBJ2-2	-	TGTGCCAGCGCAGGGAACACCGGGGAGCTGTTTTTT	CASAGNTGELFF
TRBD1	TRBV11-2	TRBJ1-2	once	TGTGCCAGCAGCTTAGACCCAACACCCGGGACAGTCTATGGCTACACCTTC	CASSLDPTPGTVYGYTF
-	TRBV7-9	TRBJ1-5	-	TGTGCCAGCAGCTTAGAAGGGGATAGCAATCAGCCCCAGCATTTT	CASSLEGDSNQPQHF
TRBD1	TRBV2	TRBJ1-1	-	TGTGCCAGCAGGGACGACAGGGGCGACACTGAAGCTTTCTTT	CASRDDRGDTEAFF
TRBD1	TRBV7-2	TRBJ1-2	-	TGTGCCAGCAGCTCCGACAGGGGGGGTAACTATGGCTACACCTTC	CASSSDRGGNYGYTF
-	TRBV10-3	TRBJ2-7	once	TGTGCCATTAGCCTAACGAACTCCTACGAGCAGTACTTC	CAISLTNSYEQYF
-	TRBV2	TRBJ2-7	-	TGTGCCAGCAGTGACCGCGGAGGCGGCGACGAGCAGTACTTC	CASSDRGGGDEQYF
-	TRBV19	TRBJ1-4	-	TGTGCCAGTACTACCGGGCGTGAAAAACTGTTTTTT	CASTTGREKLFF
-	TRBV4-1	TRBJ1-6	-	TGCGCCAGCAGCCAAGAGACAAGCCTCATTAGCCTACCCCTCCACTTT	CASSQETSLISLPLHF
TRBD1	TRBV24-1	TRBJ1-5	once	TGTGCCACCAGTGATACCGGGACAGGGGGCGGGAATCAGCCCCAGCATTTT	CATSDTGTGGGNQPQHF
-	TRBV6-5	TRBJ1-2	-	TGTGCCAGCAGGAAGACAGACGCCTTTAACTATGGCTACACCTTC	CASRKTDAFNYGYTF
-	TRBV3-1/TRBV3-2	TRBJ1-6	-	TGTGCCAGCAGCCAAGGGGAGAATTCACCCCTCCACTTT	CASSQGENSPLHF
-	TRBV5-6	TRBJ2-7	-	TGTGCCAGCAGCCCCCGGTTTGAGGTTAGCTACGAGCAGTACTTC	CASSPRFEVSYEQYF
TRBD2	TRBV18	TRBJ2-5	-	TGTGCCAGCTCACCAAAAACCCCGGGACTAGCGGGAACCCAGTACTTC	CASSPKTPGLAGTQYF
TRBD1	TRBV2	TRBJ2-3	-	TGTGCCAGCAGCCGAGGGACAGGCATAGATACGCAGTATTTT	CASSRGTGIDTQYF
-	TRBV5-5	TRBJ2-7	-	TGTGCCAGCAGCTTTCCCGAAGGGGTGATCGAAGGCGAGCAGTACTTC	CASSFPEGVIEGEQYF
-	TRBV4-1	TRBJ1-2	-	TGCGCCAGCAGCCAAGATGAGGCGGCCCCAAGGTATGGCTACACCTTC	CASSQDEAAPRYGYTF
TRBD2	TRBV10-3	TRBJ2-1	-	TGTGCCATCAGTTTGACAGCGGGAGGAACCTACAATGAGCAGTTCTTC	CAISLTAGGTYNEQFF
TRBD1	TRBV4-3	TRBJ2-7	-	TGCGCCAGCAGCCAAGATTACAAGCGGGCCAGGGGGCTGTACGAGCAGTACTTC	CASSQDYKRARGLYEQYF
-	TRBV4-2	TRBJ1-1	-	TGTGCCAGCAGCCGCGATAGTGGCGGCCTGAAAGCTTTCTTT	CASSRDSGGLKAFF
TRBD1	TRBV4-1	TRBJ2-7	-	TGCGCCAGCAGCCGAGGACAGGGGGTTTTATCCTACGAGCAGTACTTC	CASSRGQGVLSYEQYF
TRBD1	TRBV4-3	TRBJ2-2	-	TGCGCCAGCAGCCAAGATCTGAGGGGGCTAGCCGGGGAGCTGTTTTTT	CASSQDLRGLAGELFF
-	TRBV4-1	TRBJ1-5	few	TGCGCCAGCAGCCAAGCGCAGGGCCGGGATCAGCCCCAGCATTTT	CASSQAQGRDQPQHF
TRBD2	TRBV3-1/TRBV3-2	TRBJ2-3	-	TGTGCCAGCAGCCAATTACCCTTAGCGGGGGGCTACACAGATACGCAGTATTTT	CASSQLPLAGGYTDTQYF